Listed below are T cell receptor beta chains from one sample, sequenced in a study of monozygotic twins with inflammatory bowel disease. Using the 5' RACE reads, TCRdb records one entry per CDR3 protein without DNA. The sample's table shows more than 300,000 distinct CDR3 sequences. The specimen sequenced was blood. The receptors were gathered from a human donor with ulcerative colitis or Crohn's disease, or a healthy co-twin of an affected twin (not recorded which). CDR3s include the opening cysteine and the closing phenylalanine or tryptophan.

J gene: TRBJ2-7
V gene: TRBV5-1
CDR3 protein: CASTGDTSYEQYF

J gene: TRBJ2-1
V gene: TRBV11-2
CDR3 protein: CASSSLAGALYNEQFF

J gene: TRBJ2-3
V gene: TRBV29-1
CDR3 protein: CSVAGGRDTQYF

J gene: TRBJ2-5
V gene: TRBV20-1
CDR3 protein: CSAHGTSGGLGETQYF

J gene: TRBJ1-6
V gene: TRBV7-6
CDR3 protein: CASSLVGLGSPLHF

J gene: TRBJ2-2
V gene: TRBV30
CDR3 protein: CAWSGDRDPGELFF

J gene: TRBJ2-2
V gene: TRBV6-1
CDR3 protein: CASSSPGNAGELFF

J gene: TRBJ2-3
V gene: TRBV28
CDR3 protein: CASSSPVAGATDTQYF

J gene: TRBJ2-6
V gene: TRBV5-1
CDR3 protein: CASSLGHTSGANVLTF

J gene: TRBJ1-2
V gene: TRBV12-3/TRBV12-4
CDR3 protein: CASSLEGGRYTF

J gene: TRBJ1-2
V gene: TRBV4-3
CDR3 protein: CASSQGNGQLNYGYTF

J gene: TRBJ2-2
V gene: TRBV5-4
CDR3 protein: CASTEGGKRNTGELFF

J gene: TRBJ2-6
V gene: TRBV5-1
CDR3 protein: CASSLVGTGGLSGANVLTF

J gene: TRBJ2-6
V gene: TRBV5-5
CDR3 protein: CASSLAPTLSGANVLTF

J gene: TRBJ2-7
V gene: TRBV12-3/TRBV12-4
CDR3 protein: CASSTNSYEQYF

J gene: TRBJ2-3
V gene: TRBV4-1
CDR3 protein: CASSQRSGTGGTDTQYF

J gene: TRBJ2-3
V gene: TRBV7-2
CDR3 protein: CASSRKGTSGSTDTQYF

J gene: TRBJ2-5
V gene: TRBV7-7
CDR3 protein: CASSPSPGETQYF

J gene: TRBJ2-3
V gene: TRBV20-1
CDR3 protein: CSARLPQLAGRTDTQYF

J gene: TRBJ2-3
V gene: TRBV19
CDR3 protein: CATRDRGYTDTQYF

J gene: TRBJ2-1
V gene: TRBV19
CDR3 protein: CASSRGLAVFVDEQFF

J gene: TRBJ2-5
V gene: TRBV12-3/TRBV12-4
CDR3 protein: CASTQGLALVGAQYF

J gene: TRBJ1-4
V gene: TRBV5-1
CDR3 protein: CASSFGQVREKLFF

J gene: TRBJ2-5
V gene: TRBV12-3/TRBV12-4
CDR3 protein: CASTPSGGETQYF

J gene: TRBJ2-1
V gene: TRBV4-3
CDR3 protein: CASSHTGTRSSYNEQFF

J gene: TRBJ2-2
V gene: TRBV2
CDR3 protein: CASRLRAGDTGELFF

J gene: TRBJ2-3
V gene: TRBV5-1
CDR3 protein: CASSYDRVSIRTDTQYF

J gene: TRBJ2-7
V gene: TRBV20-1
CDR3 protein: CSDPTVTYEQYF

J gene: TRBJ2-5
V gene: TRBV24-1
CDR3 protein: CATSGIRGDQYF

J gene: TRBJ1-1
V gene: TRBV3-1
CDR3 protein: CASSQLSTEAFF

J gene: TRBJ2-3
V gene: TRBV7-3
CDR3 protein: CASSSIAGGLFDTQYF

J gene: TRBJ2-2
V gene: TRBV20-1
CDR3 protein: CSARSRGATGELFF

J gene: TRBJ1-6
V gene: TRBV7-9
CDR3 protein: CASTGLSSYNSPLHF

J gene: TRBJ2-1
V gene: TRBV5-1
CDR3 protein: CASSLAPRLGSNEQFF

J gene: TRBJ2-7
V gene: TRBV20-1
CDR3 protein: CSAITAGNIDEQYF

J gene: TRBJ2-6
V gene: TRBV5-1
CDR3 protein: CASSLVVGAGANVLTF

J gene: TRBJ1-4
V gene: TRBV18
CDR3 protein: CASSQASNEKLFF

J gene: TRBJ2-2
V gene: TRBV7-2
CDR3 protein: CASSLNGGAASTGELFF

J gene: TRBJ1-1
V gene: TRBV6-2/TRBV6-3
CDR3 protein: CASSYLNGRQGF

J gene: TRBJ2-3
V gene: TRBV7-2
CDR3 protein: CATSPGGRTDTQYF

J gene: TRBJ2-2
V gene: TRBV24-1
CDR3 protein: CATSDLGDRGRQRNTGELFF

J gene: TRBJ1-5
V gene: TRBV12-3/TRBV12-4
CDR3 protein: CASSFSHGGPGYSNQPQHF

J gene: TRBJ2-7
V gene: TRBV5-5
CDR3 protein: CASSVTSEQYF

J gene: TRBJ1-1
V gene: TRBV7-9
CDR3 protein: CASSLLLGDTEAFF

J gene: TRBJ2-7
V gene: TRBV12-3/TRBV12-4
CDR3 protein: CASRVGVGYEQYF

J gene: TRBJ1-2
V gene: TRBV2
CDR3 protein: CASSLNPAGYGYTF

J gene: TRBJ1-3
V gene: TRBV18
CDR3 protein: CASSPLIAHTIYF

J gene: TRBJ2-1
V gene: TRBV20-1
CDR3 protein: CSASYGFGENEQFF

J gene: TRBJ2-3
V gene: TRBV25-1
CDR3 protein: CASSEQRLAGGSTDTQYF

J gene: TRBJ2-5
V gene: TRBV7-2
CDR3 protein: CASSFPGLAGQETQYF

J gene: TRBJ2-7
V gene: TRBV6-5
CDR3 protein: CASSYEGTSGREQYF

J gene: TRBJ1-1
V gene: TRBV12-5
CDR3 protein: CASGYKVGQGLTEAFF

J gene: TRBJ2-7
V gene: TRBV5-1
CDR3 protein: CASSSSSGTPYEQYF